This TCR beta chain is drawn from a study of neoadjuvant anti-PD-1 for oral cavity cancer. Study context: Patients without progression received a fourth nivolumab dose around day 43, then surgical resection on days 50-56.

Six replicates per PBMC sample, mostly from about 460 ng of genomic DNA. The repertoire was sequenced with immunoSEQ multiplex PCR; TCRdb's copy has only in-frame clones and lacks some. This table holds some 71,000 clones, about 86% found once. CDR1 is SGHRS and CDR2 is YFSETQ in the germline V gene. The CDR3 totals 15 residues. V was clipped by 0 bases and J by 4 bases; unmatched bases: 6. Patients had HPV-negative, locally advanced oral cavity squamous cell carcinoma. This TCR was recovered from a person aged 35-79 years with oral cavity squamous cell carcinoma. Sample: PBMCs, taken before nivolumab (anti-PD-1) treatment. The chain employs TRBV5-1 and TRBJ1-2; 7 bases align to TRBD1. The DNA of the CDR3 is TGCGCCAGCAGCTTGGAAGGGGGCGCGGGCTATGGCTACACCTTC. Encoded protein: CASSLEGGAGYGYTF.